This T cell receptor beta chain was identified in a study of blood T cell repertoires in COVID-19. Study-level information: Sources were T cells, B-cell-depleted T cells, or PBMCs; the material itself was cDNA or gDNA.

Germline V gives CDR1 SEHNR, CDR2 FQNEAQ (reference sequence). The CDR3 loop spans 17 amino acids. The V and J ends lost 0 bases and 2 bases, in that order; junction bases with no gene match: 3. The authors' processing: For nucleated cells, counts were estimated from reference gene primer amplification. TCRdb's copy holds only in-frame clones and misses some; the assay was immunoSEQ multiplex PCR. V and J calls and clone size come straight from that table; D and trimming were deduced from the DNA. This table has 70,000 or so clones, roughly four fifths appearing once. The source material was peripheral blood. The V gene is TRBV7-9, the J gene TRBJ1-6; 8 bases are shared with TRBD1. The TCR originated in a man in his 70s with acute or convalescent COVID-19. CDR3 loop: CASSLAQGAAYNSPLHF. Here the CDR3 DNA reads TGTGCCAGCAGCTTAGCGCAGGGGGCTGCCTATAATTCACCCCTCCACTTT.